Each of the 27 T cell receptor beta chains below was sequenced from the same sample in a study of technical replicates of blood from a handful of donors. TCRdb keeps only in-frame clones here, not all; method: immunoSEQ multiplex PCR. The sample lists 60,000 to 80,000 clones, approximately 90% occurring once. Sequencing input: T cells isolated from PBMCs. The receptors shown here come from a human donor in good health.

This chain links TRBV5-4 with TRBJ2-5, with D possibly matching TRBD2 (5 bases). Looked up from germline, CDR1 is SGHNT and CDR2 is YYREEE (reference sequence). This CDR3 contains 14 residues. Between the trimmed V and J ends, which lost 4 bases and 0 bases, there was a span of 10 bases. Written as DNA, the CDR3 is TGTGCCAGCAGCAGCGGAGTGTACCAAGAGACCCAGTACTTC. Its protein is CASSSGVYQETQYF.

This clone showed up just once. This sequence joins TRBV27 and TRBJ2-7, with no clear D. Germline V gene sequence: CDR1 MNHEY, CDR2 SMNVEV (reference sequence). The CDR3 consists of 15 residues. V was shortened by 4 bases and J by 2 bases, with 15 bases between the two germline ends. CDR3 sequence (DNA): TGTGCCAGCAGTTCCATCCGTGGCGGAGCCTACGAGCAGTACTTC. Translating gives CASSSIRGGAYEQYF.

The rearrangement uses TRBV5-1 and TRBJ2-2; TRBD1 matches 9 bases. The CDR3 length is 15 residues. V was clipped by 1 base and J by 5 bases; unmatched bases: 3. Germline assignment: CDR1 SGHRS and CDR2 YFSETQ. In nucleotides, the CDR3 is TGCGCCAGCAGCTTGACAGGGGGCGATACCGGGGAGCTGTTTTTT. Translated, it gives CASSLTGGDTGELFF.

The chain uses TRBV5-1 and TRBJ1-4; the D is unclear. The V end was cut by 0 bases, the J end by 10 bases, with 16 bases between. Looked up from germline, CDR1 is SGHRS and CDR2 is YFSETQ. The CDR3 extends over 15 amino acids. The CDR3, as DNA: TGCGCCAGCAGCTTGGCCGGAGGGCTGGATGGAAAACTGTTTTTT. Protein product: CASSLAGGLDGKLFF.

The rearrangement links TRBV11-2 to TRBJ1-2, with TRBD1 as a possible D gene (6 bases). The CDR3 sequence is 14 residues long. Germline lookup yields CDR1 SGHAT and CDR2 FQNNGV. Trimming stripped 5 bases from V and 3 bases from J, with 13 bases between. CDR3 nucleotides: TGTGCCAGCAGCCTACCAGGGGCCTACTATGGCTACACCTTC. This gives the protein CASSLPGAYYGYTF.

This chain uses TRBV27 with TRBJ1-4, with TRBD1 identical over 9 bases. The CDR3 extends over 14 amino acids. Losses at the gene ends were 3 bases for V and 8 bases for J; bases not matched to a gene: 4. Per germline, CDR1 MNHEY and CDR2 SMNVEV (reference sequence). For the CDR3, the DNA is TGTGCCAGCAGTTTGCGGACAGGGGTGGAAAAACTGTTTTTT. Amino acids: CASSLRTGVEKLFF.

This clone was found once. J is TRBJ1-1 and V is TRBV14; the D gene is possibly TRBD1 (6 bases). The CDR3 spans 14 residues. Looked up from germline, CDR1 is SGHDN and CDR2 is FVKESK. With 4 bases removed from V and 4 bases from J, the gap between germline ends came to 13 bases. CDR3 nucleotides: TGTGCCAGCAGCCCAGCCCTGACAGGCACTGAAGCTTTCTTT. Protein sequence: CASSPALTGTEAFF. Drawing the rest from reference TRBV14 and TRBJ1-1, the complete variable domain is EAGVTQFPSHSVIEKGQTVTLRCDPISGHDNLYWYRRVMGKEIKFLLHFVKESKQDESGMPNNRFLAERTGGTYSTLKVQPAELEDSGVYFCASSPALTGTEAFFGQGTRLTVV.

The chain employs TRBV10-1 and TRBJ2-7; 9 bases map to TRBD2. V was pared by 7 bases and J by 6 bases, with 7 bases of the junction left unmatched. Germline V gene lookup returns CDR1 WNHNN and CDR2 SYGVQD (reference sequence). The CDR3 totals 13 residues. The CDR3 DNA follows: TGCGCCAGCAATTTAGCGGGAGTCTCCGAGCAGTACTTC. Its protein is CASNLAGVSEQYF.

The rearrangement uses TRBV27 and TRBJ1-2, with D tentatively TRBD1 (6 bases). The germline V and J ends were trimmed by 2 bases and 6 bases, with 7 bases remaining between them. Germline-derived CDR1 and CDR2 are MNHEY and SMNVEV (reference sequence). This CDR3 comprises 12 residues. The CDR3 sequence is CASSLQGNGYTF. The CDR3 DNA reads TGTGCCAGCAGTTTACAGGGGAATGGCTACACCTTC.

This clone appeared a few times. The chain joins TRBV7-3 to TRBJ1-1, with 8 bases matching TRBD1. Germline values: CDR1 SGHTA, CDR2 FQGTGA. V lost 5 bases to trimming and J lost 2 bases; unmatched junction nucleotides: 4. The CDR3 runs 14 residues. CDR3 DNA sequence: TGTGCCAGCAGCGTGACAGGGGTCAACACTGAAGCTTTCTTT. Translation gives CASSVTGVNTEAFF.

V and J are TRBV5-4 and TRBJ1-5; D call uncertain. Germline V gene lookup returns CDR1 SGHNT and CDR2 YYREEE (reference sequence). With 4 bases removed from V and 4 bases from J, the gap between germline ends came to 3 bases. The CDR3 consists of 11 residues. The CDR3 spells CASSLNQPQHF. The CDR3 DNA sequence: TGTGCCAGCAGCCTAAATCAGCCCCAGCATTTT.

The chain employs TRBV7-8 and TRBJ1-2, with D possibly matching TRBD1 (5 bases). Trimming stripped 5 bases from V and 8 bases from J, with 18 bases between. The CDR3 sequence is 14 residues long. Germline V gene lookup returns CDR1 SGHVS and CDR2 FQNEAQ. DNA of the CDR3: TGTGCCAGCAGCCCCTCGGGGGGGGGAGAAGGCTACACCTTC. This translates into CASSPSGGGEGYTF.

The chain recombines TRBV19 with TRBJ2-1, with a weak D call TRBD1 (6 bases). In germline, CDR1 is LNHDA, CDR2 SQIVND (reference sequence). The CDR3 runs to 15 residues. The V end was cut by 3 bases, the J end by 6 bases, with 15 bases between. The CDR3 DNA sequence: TGTGCCAGTAGTATCGCTTCTAGGGGGAGCAATGAGCAGTTCTTC. This encodes CASSIASRGSNEQFF.

The chain recombines TRBV6-1 with TRBJ2-2; 9 bases fit TRBD1. The germline gives CDR1 MNHNS, CDR2 SASEGT. The CDR3 loop spans 17 amino acids. Trimming at V came to 7 bases and at J to 6 bases, leaving 15 bases not matched to a gene. CDR3 DNA sequence: TGTGCCAGCATTGAGCCCGCGGGGACAGGGAGGTCCGGGGAGCTGTTTTTT. Residues: CASIEPAGTGRSGELFF.

The V and J genes are TRBV7-9 and TRBJ2-7; 10 positions agree with TRBD2. Germline V gives CDR1 SEHNR, CDR2 FQNEAQ (reference sequence). Unmatched junction bases numbered 7, after V lost 4 bases and J lost 4 bases. This CDR3 spans 15 amino acids. CDR3 protein: CASSSSGRAFYEQYF. The DNA for the CDR3 is TGTGCCAGCAGCTCGAGCGGGAGGGCCTTTTACGAGCAGTACTTC.

The chain combines TRBV6-1 with TRBJ1-5; D may be TRBD1 (5 bases). Germline V gene lookup returns CDR1 MNHNS and CDR2 SASEGT. V was trimmed by 11 bases and J by 8 bases, leaving 10 bases between them. The CDR3 is 10 amino acids. The CDR3 protein is CAVQGEPQHF. In nucleotides, the CDR3 is TGTGCCGTCCAGGGTGAGCCCCAGCATTTT.

V and J are TRBV6-5 and TRBJ1-1; no firm D call. The CDR3 spans 15 residues. Trimming cost V 2 bases and J 6 bases, with 16 bases left between them. CDR1 is MNHEY, CDR2 SVGAGI, per germline. This CDR3 is CASSYGIAESPEAFF. The DNA of the CDR3 is TGTGCCAGCAGTTACGGTATTGCGGAATCCCCTGAAGCTTTCTTT.

This clone was seen once. The chain carries TRBV6-5 and TRBJ1-1; D is perhaps TRBD1 (5 bases). V was shortened by 2 bases and J by 11 bases, with 12 bases between the two germline ends. Germline CDR1 reads MNHEY; CDR2 reads SVGAGI. The CDR3 totals 12 residues. The CDR3, as DNA: TGTGCCAGCAGTTACGGGGGGTGGGAGGCTTTCTTT. As protein: CASSYGGWEAFF.

This CDR3 reads CAWSVVGGVDANQPQHF. The CDR3 coding sequence is TGTGCCTGGAGTGTTGTAGGGGGCGTTGATGCCAATCAGCCCCAGCATTTT. V is TRBV30 and J is TRBJ1-5; 7 bases match TRBD1. Germline loops: CDR1 GTSNPN, CDR2 SVGIG (reference sequence). V lost 0 bases to trimming and J lost 3 bases; unmatched junction nucleotides: 11. This CDR3 comprises 17 residues.

The chain joins TRBV5-6 to TRBJ2-1; D gene unclear. Trimming took 3 bases from V and 0 from J, leaving 13 bases between them. From germline, CDR1 is SGHDT and CDR2 YYEEEE. The CDR3 totals 16 residues. In DNA form, the CDR3 reads TGTGCCAGCAGCTCGTTACTGGAGAGCTCCTACAATGAGCAGTTCTTC. The encoded protein is CASSSLLESSYNEQFF.

The rearrangement uses TRBV18 and TRBJ2-5; TRBD1 is a possible D gene (5 bases). V lost 3 bases, J lost 7 bases, and 15 bases lay in between. Germline V gives CDR1 KGHSH, CDR2 LQKENI. The CDR3 covers 14 residues. CDR3: CASSPGRAQGTQYF. As DNA, the CDR3 is TGTGCCAGCTCACCCGGACGGGCCCAGGGGACCCAGTACTTC.

The chain has TRBV5-4 and TRBJ2-2, with 9 bases that match TRBD2. The V gene end was trimmed by 4 bases and the J gene end by 1 base; junction bases not matched to a gene: 5. There are 16 residues in the CDR3. Germline CDR1 and CDR2: SGHNT and YYREEE (reference sequence). CDR3 residues: CASSQISGRNTGELFF. For the CDR3, the DNA is TGTGCCAGCAGCCAGATTAGCGGGAGGAACACCGGGGAGCTGTTTTTT.

This chain uses TRBV10-1 with TRBJ2-2; TRBD1 aligns across 8 bases. Per germline, CDR1 WNHNN and CDR2 SYGVQD (reference sequence). CDR3 size: 16 residues. V lost 3 bases to trimming and J lost 3 bases; unmatched junction nucleotides: 6. This CDR3 reads CASSDGTGIYTGELFF. CDR3 bases: TGCGCCAGCAGTGACGGGACAGGAATATACACCGGGGAGCTGTTTTTT.

The rearrangement links TRBV2 to TRBJ2-2; D might be TRBD2 (5 bases). Trimming took 7 bases from V and 5 from J, leaving 11 bases between them. This CDR3 comprises 13 residues. Germline V gives CDR1 SNHLY, CDR2 FYNNEI. The CDR3 is CASTRVGTGELFF. The CDR3 coding sequence is TGTGCCAGCACGAGGGTAGGAACCGGGGAGCTGTTTTTT.

V gene TRBV19 combines with J gene TRBJ1-2, with D tentatively TRBD1 (6 bases). Germline V CDR1 and CDR2: LNHDA, SQIVND (reference sequence). The CDR3 spans 15 residues. Deletions cut 6 bases from V and 4 bases from J, with 18 bases between. The CDR3 loop reads CASSDGQWGFYGYTF. The CDR3 DNA reads TGTGCCAGTAGCGACGGACAGTGGGGCTTCTATGGCTACACCTTC.

This clone was recorded once. The V gene is TRBV29-1, the J gene TRBJ2-5, with D perhaps TRBD1 (6 bases). Germline CDR1 reads SQVTM; CDR2 reads ANQGSEA. The CDR3 has 16 amino acids. Trimming pared 1 base from V and 4 bases from J, leaving 19 bases between. The CDR3 coding sequence is TGCAGCGTTGAAGTTGGTGGGCGACAGGCCCCAGAGACCCAGTACTTC. Translating gives CSVEVGGRQAPETQYF.

J is TRBJ2-7 and V is TRBV28; TRBD2 matches at 9 bases. Germline V gene lookup returns CDR1 MDHEN and CDR2 SYDVKM. CDR3 length: 14 residues. V lost 6 bases and J lost 4; bases outside the gene matches: 7. In DNA form, the CDR3 reads TGTGCCAGCAGGGCCGGGACTAGCAGTTACGAGCAGTACTTC. It yields the protein CASRAGTSSYEQYF.